The 22 T cell receptor beta chains below come from one sample, sequenced in a study of cytomegalovirus exposure and HLA in healthy donors. Primers for the PCR totalled 60 Vbeta and 13 Jbeta. The assay was immunoSEQ multiplex PCR, and TCRdb's table has in-frame clones only and misses some. The table lists 70,000 or so clones, with around 2.4% in the top ten. The sample consisted of PBMCs. These receptors were taken from a female donor in good health and CMV-seropositive.

The chain joins TRBV5-5 to TRBJ2-3; D remains unclear. This CDR3 has 13 residues. Germline V gives CDR1 SGHKS, CDR2 YYEKEE (reference sequence). Trimming left V 3 bases short and J 3 bases short, with 8 bases between. The CDR3 is CASSSLSTDTQYF. The CDR3 region has the DNA TGTGCCAGCAGCTCCCTGTCGACAGATACGCAGTATTTT.

The chain joins TRBV29-1 to TRBJ1-1, with a tentative D call TRBD1 (5 bases). The germline V and J ends were trimmed by 2 bases and 4 bases, with 11 bases remaining between them. The CDR3 totals 13 residues. Germline V CDR1 and CDR2: SQVTM, ANQGSEA. The CDR3 sequence is CSVEIREGTEAFF. The CDR3, as DNA: TGCAGCGTTGAAATCAGGGAAGGCACTGAAGCTTTCTTT.

V usage is TRBV19 and J usage is TRBJ2-5; 11 positions agree with TRBD2. J lost 5 bases, V lost 3 bases, and 5 bases had no gene match. CDR1 and CDR2 from the germline V gene are LNHDA and SQIVND (reference sequence). The CDR3 is 15 amino acids. This chain's CDR3 is CASSIYGTSGETQYF. In nucleotides, the CDR3 is TGTGCCAGTAGTATTTACGGGACTAGCGGTGAGACCCAGTACTTC.

This rearrangement joins TRBV2 to TRBJ1-1, with D unclear. The V and J ends lost 6 bases and 8 bases respectively, with 10 bases between them. CDR1 SNHLY and CDR2 FYNNEI come from the germline V gene. The CDR3 covers 11 residues. The CDR3: CASSQAGEAFF. The DNA of the CDR3 is TGTGCCAGCAGCCAAGCGGGGGAAGCTTTCTTT.

Of note for this clone: This same CDR3 is encoded by further DNA sequences in the sample. V and J are TRBV4-1 and TRBJ2-5; 9 bases agree with TRBD1. The CDR3 extends over 21 amino acids. The germline V gene encodes CDR1 MGHRA and CDR2 YSYEKL. With V trimmed by 0 bases and J by 5 bases, 22 bases remained unmatched. CDR3 nucleotide sequence: TGCGCCAGCAGCCAAGATCTCCCGTTTCCCGGGGTGGGGGACAGGGAGGAGACCCAGTACTTC. This codes for CASSQDLPFPGVGDREETQYF.

V gene TRBV5-6 combines with J gene TRBJ2-5, with 8 bases aligning to TRBD1. Germline trimming cut 1 base from V and 5 bases from J; bases unmatched to any gene: 7. The CDR3 extends over 15 amino acids. The germline V gene has CDR1 SGHDT and CDR2 YYEEEE. The CDR3 DNA reads as TGTGCCAGCAGCTTGCGACAGGGGTACGGTGAGACCCAGTACTTC. This translates into CASSLRQGYGETQYF.

The chain carries TRBV5-1 and TRBJ1-2; TRBD1 might be the D (6 bases). Germline-derived CDR1 and CDR2 are SGHRS and YFSETQ. This CDR3 contains 13 residues. Trimming cost V 4 bases and J 7 bases, with 14 bases left between them. CDR3: CASSPPGGAGYTF. The CDR3 DNA sequence: TGCGCCAGCAGCCCCCCGGGGGGGGCTGGCTACACCTTC.

This chain connects TRBV7-6 to TRBJ2-7; 7 positions match TRBD1. The CDR3 totals 13 residues. After removal of 6 bases from V and 5 bases from J, the junction contained 7 bases not matched to a gene. Germline CDR1 SGHVS, CDR2 FNYEAQ. DNA of the CDR3: TGTGCCAGCAGTTCCAGGGGGACAGACGAGCAGTACTTC. It codes for CASSSRGTDEQYF.

This chain links TRBV6-1 with TRBJ1-1, with 7 bases matching TRBD1. Germline-derived CDR1 and CDR2 are MNHNS and SASEGT. This CDR3 is 16 amino acids long. Trimming took 0 bases from V and 0 from J; bases not matched to a gene: 4. Here the CDR3 DNA reads TGTGCCAGCAGTGAAGCCAGTGGACAGGTGAACACTGAAGCTTTCTTT. Protein sequence: CASSEASGQVNTEAFF.

The chain uses TRBV7-2 and TRBJ2-3; D possibly corresponds to TRBD1 (6 bases). Deletions cut 1 base from V and 1 base from J, with 21 bases between. The CDR3 contains 19 residues. The germline CDR1 and CDR2 sequences are SGHTA and FQGNSA. The CDR3 bases are TGTGCCAGCAGCTTAGTCCCTCAGACAGGTGAAGGTGGCACAGATACGCAGTATTTT. This encodes CASSLVPQTGEGGTDTQYF.

V is TRBV5-1 and J is TRBJ1-2; the match to TRBD1 covers 8 bases. J was trimmed by 7 bases and V by 4 bases; bases with no gene match: 6. The CDR3 contains 13 residues. The V gene's germline CDR1 is SGHRS and CDR2 YFSETQ. The CDR3 loop reads CASSGVQGAGYTF. In DNA, the CDR3 is TGCGCCAGCAGCGGCGTCCAGGGGGCTGGCTACACCTTC.

This sequence joins TRBV6-4 and TRBJ2-3, with D perhaps matching TRBD2 (5 bases). CDR1 and CDR2 (germline): MRHNA, SNTAGT. V gave up 3 bases and J gave up 0 bases, with 10 bases separating them. This CDR3 has 15 amino acids. The CDR3 coding sequence is TGTGCCAGCAGTGATAATGGGGAGAGCACAGATACGCAGTATTTT. Translated: CASSDNGESTDTQYF.

The chain employs TRBV7-6 and TRBJ2-7, with 7 bases that match TRBD1. The V segment lost 5 bases and the J segment 2 bases; nucleotides outside the gene matches: 9. This CDR3 region has 15 residues. Germline CDR1 is SGHVS and CDR2 is FNYEAQ. CDR3 protein: CASSIGDSFTYEQYF. The CDR3 nucleotides read TGTGCCAGCAGCATTGGGGACAGCTTTACCTACGAGCAGTACTTC.

V is TRBV29-1 and J is TRBJ1-2; TRBD1 matches at 7 bases. The germline CDR1 and CDR2 sequences are SQVTM and ANQGSEA. The CDR3 consists of 13 residues. V shed 6 bases, J shed 4 bases, and the junction held 8 bases outside the gene matches. This chain's CDR3 is CSVGDREGYGYTF. The CDR3, as DNA: TGCAGCGTAGGGGACAGAGAGGGCTATGGCTACACCTTC.

The genes are TRBV29-1 and TRBJ1-1, with TRBD1 as a possible D gene (6 bases). Germline CDR1 SQVTM, CDR2 ANQGSEA. V lost 7 bases and J 3 bases, leaving 15 bases between the germline ends. The CDR3 covers 13 residues. The CDR3 coding sequence is TGCAGCGCTGGACGGGGGGCGCACACTGAAGCTTTCTTT. Its protein product is CSAGRGAHTEAFF.

The rearrangement uses TRBV10-3 and TRBJ1-1; D remains unclear. V was shortened by 2 bases and J by 0 bases, with 7 bases between the two germline ends. This CDR3 is 14 amino acids long. Germline V gene sequence: CDR1 ENHRY, CDR2 SYGVKD. The CDR3 loop reads CAISEGTVNTEAFF. The DNA of the CDR3 is TGTGCCATCAGTGAGGGTACGGTGAACACTGAAGCTTTCTTT.

The rearrangement joins TRBV28 to TRBJ1-6; 9 bases align to TRBD1. Losses at the gene ends were 5 bases for V and 6 bases for J; bases not matched to a gene: 5. The CDR3 consists of 15 residues. Germline V CDR1 and CDR2: MDHEN, SYDVKM. The CDR3 protein is CASSPGQGFNSPLHF. The DNA for the CDR3 is TGTGCCAGCAGTCCGGGACAGGGCTTTAATTCACCCCTCCACTTT.

The gene calls are TRBV29-1 and TRBJ2-7; 8 positions agree with TRBD1. Losses at the gene ends were 4 bases for V and 1 base for J; bases not matched to a gene: 9. This CDR3 comprises 15 residues. Germline V gene data show CDR1 as SQVTM and CDR2 as ANQGSEA. CDR3 nucleotide sequence: TGCAGCGTTGGACCCCGGGACAGGAATTCCTACGAGCAGTACTTC. This sequence encodes CSVGPRDRNSYEQYF.

The rearrangement uses TRBV5-1 and TRBJ2-1; a possible D gene is TRBD2 (6 bases). Germline CDR1 and CDR2: SGHRS and YFSETQ. The CDR3 has 17 residues. The V end lost 0 bases, the J end lost 0 bases, and 13 bases lay between the germline ends. The CDR3 here is CASSLAGGMSSYNEQFF. The CDR3 DNA is TGCGCCAGCAGCTTGGCCGGGGGAATGAGCTCCTACAATGAGCAGTTCTTC.

The chain is built from TRBV28 and TRBJ1-1, with D hard to call. The CDR3 sequence is 15 residues long. Trimming shortened V by 6 bases and J by 3 bases, and 17 bases separated the two germline ends. Germline lookup yields CDR1 MDHEN and CDR2 SYDVKM. The CDR3 nucleotides are TGTGCCAGCAGCCGCGGGGAATTGGTTGACACTGAAGCTTTCTTT. Protein: CASSRGELVDTEAFF.

CDR3 region: CSVGGQGNYGYTF. Here the CDR3 DNA reads TGCAGCGTTGGGGGACAGGGGAACTATGGCTACACCTTC. V gene TRBV29-1 combines with J gene TRBJ1-2, with 10 bases aligning to TRBD1. With V trimmed by 4 bases and J by 2 bases, 1 base remained unmatched. This CDR3 has 13 amino acids. Germline CDR1 reads SQVTM; CDR2 reads ANQGSEA.

The chain employs TRBV5-1 and TRBJ1-2; D uncertain. Trimming removed 0 bases at V and 2 bases at J, with 11 bases between. Germline V gene data show CDR1 as SGHRS and CDR2 as YFSETQ. The CDR3 is made up of 15 amino acids. CDR3 residues: CASSLDGNLNYGYTF. CDR3 in DNA: TGCGCCAGCAGCTTGGACGGGAACCTAAACTATGGCTACACCTTC.